The rows below give T cell receptor beta chains drawn from one sample of a study of spatial heterogeneity in lung cancer. TCRdb reprocessed the 5' RACE reads via MiXCR and lists one record per CDR3 protein. The sample contains fewer than 45,000 distinct CDR3 sequences, approximately 10% of which appear only once. Source: PBMCs, taken at follow-up. Receptor source: a female donor with early-stage non-small cell lung cancer. The CDR3 runs from the conserved cysteine through the conserved F or W. Each record gives: CDR3 protein, CDR3 DNA, D gene, V gene, J gene, clone size, CDR3 length. The D gene is left open where the match is weak. The size field is filled for only some rows; it gives once, few, many or a size class.

CASSLLGQARAGDTQYF	TGTGCCAGCTCACTATTAGGACAGGCGCGTGCAGGCGATACGCAGTATTTT	TRBD1	TRBV18	TRBJ2-3	many	17
CASSREPRDRGRNEQFF	TGCGCCAGCAGTCGGGAGCCCCGGGACAGGGGGCGGAATGAGCAGTTCTTC	TRBD1	TRBV5-1	TRBJ2-1	many	17
CASSLAGVSRLQETQYF	TGTGCCAGCAGCTTAGCCGGAGTGTCCAGGCTTCAAGAGACCCAGTACTTC	.	TRBV11-2	TRBJ2-5	many	17
CSATGQSNYGYTF	TGCAGCGCTACGGGACAGTCGAACTATGGCTACACCTTC	TRBD1	TRBV29-1	TRBJ1-2	many	13
CASSQGEYGYTF	TGTGCCAGCAGCCAGGGAGAATATGGCTACACCTTC	.	TRBV2	TRBJ1-2	many	12
CASGDRRYEQYF	TGTGCCAGCGGGGACAGACGCTACGAGCAGTACTTC	TRBD1	TRBV6-2/TRBV6-3	TRBJ2-7	few	12
CASSPAGLEETQYF	TGTGCCAGCTCACCAGCAGGGTTGGAAGAGACCCAGTACTTC	.	TRBV18	TRBJ2-5	.	14
CSVVSGKRDEQFF	TGCAGCGTGGTCTCCGGGAAAAGGGATGAGCAGTTCTTC	.	TRBV29-1	TRBJ2-1	many	13
CASSFEGGQFAEQFF	TGCGCCAGCAGCTTTGAAGGGGGGCAGTTCGCTGAGCAGTTCTTC	.	TRBV5-1	TRBJ2-1	many	15
CASSQGATSYEQYF	TGTGCCAGCAGCCAAGGGGCGACCTCCTACGAGCAGTACTTC	.	TRBV5-4	TRBJ2-7	many	14
CASSFGGLGYEQYF	TGTGCCAGCAGTTTTGGGGGGTTAGGCTACGAGCAGTACTTC	.	TRBV28	TRBJ2-7	.	14
CASSFDGPNRRINYGYTF	TGTGCCAGCAGCTTCGATGGACCCAACAGGAGAATTAACTATGGCTACACCTTC	.	TRBV7-9	TRBJ1-2	many	18
CASRDDSRKIYNEQFF	TGCGCCAGCAGGGACGACAGTCGGAAGATATACAATGAGCAGTTCTTC	.	TRBV5-1	TRBJ2-1	many	16
CASSVATWHEQYF	TGTGCCAGCAGCGTAGCTACCTGGCACGAGCAGTACTTC	.	TRBV9	TRBJ2-7	many	13
CASSTDRRAFF	TGTGCCAGCAGTACGGACAGAAGAGCTTTCTTT	.	TRBV11-2	TRBJ1-1	.	11
CASSLRGSRGELFF	TGTGCCAGCAGCTTGCGCGGGTCTCGCGGGGAGCTGTTTTTT	.	TRBV5-4	TRBJ2-2	.	14
CSAPATGWISTDTQYF	TGCAGTGCTCCAGCGACAGGGTGGATTTCCACAGATACGCAGTATTTT	TRBD1	TRBV20-1	TRBJ2-3	.	16
CASSLRDRDHEQYF	TGTGCCAGCAGTTTACGGGACAGGGACCACGAGCAGTACTTC	TRBD1	TRBV12-3/TRBV12-4	TRBJ2-7	many	14
CSVGDRGRDEQYF	TGCAGCGTCGGGGACAGGGGGAGAGACGAGCAGTACTTC	TRBD1	TRBV29-1	TRBJ2-7	many	13
CASSPTPEAFF	TGTGCCAGCAGCCCAACCCCTGAAGCTTTCTTT	.	TRBV6-6	TRBJ1-1	.	11
CSARATGTGNTIYF	TGCAGTGCTAGAGCGACAGGGACTGGAAACACCATATATTTT	TRBD1	TRBV20-1	TRBJ1-3	.	14
CASSQLTGYNEQFF	TGTGCCAGCAGCCAGCTGACAGGCTACAATGAGCAGTTCTTC	.	TRBV3-1	TRBJ2-1	.	14
CASSRGGASNQPQHF	TGTGCCAGCAGTAGGGGCGGGGCTAGCAATCAGCCCCAGCATTTT	.	TRBV28	TRBJ1-5	many	15
CSARDRRGRNSPLHF	TGCAGTGCTAGAGATCGCAGGGGGCGTAATTCACCCCTCCACTTT	TRBD1	TRBV20-1	TRBJ1-6	.	15